The next 8 T cell receptor beta chains were all read from a single sample in a study of control samples from healthy donors and cancer patients. TCRdb keeps only in-frame clones here, not all; method: immunoSEQ multiplex PCR. The sample consists of approximately 190,000 clones, over 80% of them appearing once. The sequencing input was blood. These receptors were taken from a man aged 25 to 45 in good health.

This chain links TRBV2 with TRBJ1-1; D not certain. The CDR3 loop spans 13 amino acids. The V and J ends lost 0 bases and 4 bases respectively, with 6 bases between them. The germline V gene encodes CDR1 SNHLY and CDR2 FYNNEI. The CDR3 DNA is TGTGCCAGCAGTGAAGCAGAAAGCACTGAAGCTTTCTTT. It encodes CASSEAESTEAFF.

The rearrangement joins TRBV6-6 to TRBJ2-1; 8 nucleotides agree with TRBD2. The CDR3 contains 13 residues. With V trimmed by 7 bases and J by 8 bases, 7 bases remained unmatched. From germline, CDR1 is MNHNY and CDR2 SVGAGI (reference sequence). DNA for the CDR3: TGTGCCAGCAACCAACACGGGGGGGATGAGCAGTTCTTC. This translates into CASNQHGGDEQFF.

This chain joins TRBV5-1 and TRBJ1-1; TRBD1 agrees at 9 bases. Germline CDR1 and CDR2: SGHRS and YFSETQ. J was trimmed by 4 bases and V by 2 bases; bases with no gene match: 6. CDR3 length equals 15 residues. In nucleotides, the CDR3 is TGCGCCAGCAGCTTCGGGACAGGGTCGGGCACTGAAGCTTTCTTT. The encoded protein is CASSFGTGSGTEAFF.

The CDR3 coding sequence is TGTGCCAGCAGTTTTACTTTATGGGACTATGGCTACACCTTC. This codes for CASSFTLWDYGYTF. This chain links TRBV27 with TRBJ1-2, with unresolved D. CDR1 MNHEY and CDR2 SMNVEV come from the germline V gene (reference sequence). Between the trimmed V and J ends, which lost 3 bases and 3 bases, there was a span of 11 bases. The CDR3 loop spans 14 amino acids.

CDR3 protein: CASSLTGGNTEAFF. CDR3 coding DNA: TGTGCCAGCAGCTTGACAGGGGGGAACACTGAAGCTTTCTTT. This rearrangement joins TRBV6-5 to TRBJ1-1, with 9 bases matching TRBD1. Germline lookup yields CDR1 MNHEY and CDR2 SVGAGI. V was pared by 6 bases and J by 1 base, with 3 bases of the junction left unmatched. The CDR3 loop spans 14 amino acids.

The V and J genes are TRBV5-1 and TRBJ2-3, with unresolved D. The ends were cut back, 0 bases at V and 2 bases at J, with 7 bases in the middle. This CDR3 is 14 amino acids long. CDR1 is SGHRS and CDR2 is YFSETQ in the germline V gene. CDR3 in amino acids: CASSLGSYTDTQYF. CDR3 nucleotides: TGCGCCAGCAGCTTGGGCAGCTACACAGATACGCAGTATTTT.

CDR3 protein: CATLGNRGDQPQHF. CDR3 DNA sequence: TGTGCCACCCTGGGAAACAGGGGAGACCAGCCCCAGCATTTT. The chain has TRBV6-6 and TRBJ1-5, with 7 positions matching TRBD1. Germline CDR1 reads MNHNY; CDR2 reads SVGAGI (reference sequence). V was pared by 10 bases and J by 7 bases, with 13 bases of the junction left unmatched. This CDR3 contains 14 residues.

V usage is TRBV6-4 and J usage is TRBJ1-2, with D perhaps TRBD1 (5 bases). Germline V gene lookup returns CDR1 MRHNA and CDR2 SNTAGT. The CDR3 covers 13 residues. V was pared by 2 bases and J by 10 bases, with 14 bases between. CDR3 DNA: TGTGCCAGCAGTGACCCTGGGAGACAGTTCTACACCTTC. Protein sequence: CASSDPGRQFYTF.